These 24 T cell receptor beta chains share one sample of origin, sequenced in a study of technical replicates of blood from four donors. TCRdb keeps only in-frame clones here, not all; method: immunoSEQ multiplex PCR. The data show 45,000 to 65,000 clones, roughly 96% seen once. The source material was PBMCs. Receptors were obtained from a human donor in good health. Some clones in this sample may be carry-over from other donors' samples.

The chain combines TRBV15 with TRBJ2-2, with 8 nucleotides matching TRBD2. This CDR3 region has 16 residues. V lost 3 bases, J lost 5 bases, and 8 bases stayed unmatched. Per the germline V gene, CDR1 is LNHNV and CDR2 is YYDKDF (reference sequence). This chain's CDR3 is CATSRAGGARTGELFF. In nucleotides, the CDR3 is TGTGCCACCAGCAGGGCCGGGGGGGCCCGAACCGGGGAGCTGTTTTTT.

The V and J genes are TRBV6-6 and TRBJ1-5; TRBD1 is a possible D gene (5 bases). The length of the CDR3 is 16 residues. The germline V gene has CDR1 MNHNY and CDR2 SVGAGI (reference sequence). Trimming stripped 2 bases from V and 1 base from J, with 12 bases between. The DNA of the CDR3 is TGTGCCAGCAGTTACGGGGCGGCGGGGAGCAATCAGCCCCAGCATTTT. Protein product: CASSYGAAGSNQPQHF.

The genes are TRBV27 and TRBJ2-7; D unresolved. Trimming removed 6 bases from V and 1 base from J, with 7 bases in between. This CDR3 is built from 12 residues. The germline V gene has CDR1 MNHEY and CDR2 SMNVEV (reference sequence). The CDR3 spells CASRGRSYEQYF. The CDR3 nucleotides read TGTGCCAGCAGGGGCAGGTCCTACGAGCAGTACTTC.

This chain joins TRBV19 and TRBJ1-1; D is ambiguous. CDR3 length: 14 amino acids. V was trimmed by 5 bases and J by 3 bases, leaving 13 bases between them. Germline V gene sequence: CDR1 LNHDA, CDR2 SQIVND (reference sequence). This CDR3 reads CASSAGTAYTEAFF. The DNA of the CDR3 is TGTGCCAGTAGTGCAGGAACCGCTTACACTGAAGCTTTCTTT.

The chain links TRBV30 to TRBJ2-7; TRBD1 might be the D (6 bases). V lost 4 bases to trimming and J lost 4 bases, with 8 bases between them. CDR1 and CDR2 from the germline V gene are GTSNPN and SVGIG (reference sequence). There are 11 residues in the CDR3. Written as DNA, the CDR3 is TGTGCCTGGACCGACAGGTACGAGCAGTACTTC. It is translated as CAWTDRYEQYF.

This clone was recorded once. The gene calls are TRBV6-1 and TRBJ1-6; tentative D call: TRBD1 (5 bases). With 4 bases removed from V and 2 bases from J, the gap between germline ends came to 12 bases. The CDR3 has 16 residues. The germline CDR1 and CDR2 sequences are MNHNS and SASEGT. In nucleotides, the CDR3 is TGTGCCAGCAGTGGTGGGGGGACCCCCTATAATTCACCCCTCCACTTT. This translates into CASSGGGTPYNSPLHF.

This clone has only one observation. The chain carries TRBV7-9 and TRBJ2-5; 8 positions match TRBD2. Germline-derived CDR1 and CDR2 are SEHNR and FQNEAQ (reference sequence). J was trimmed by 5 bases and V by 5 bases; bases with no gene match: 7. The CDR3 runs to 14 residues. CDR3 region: CASSERLASETQYF. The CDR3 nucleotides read TGTGCCAGCAGCGAAAGACTAGCGTCCGAGACCCAGTACTTC. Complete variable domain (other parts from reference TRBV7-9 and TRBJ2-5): DTGVSQNPRHKITKRGQNVTFRCDPISEHNRLYWYRQTLGQGPEFLTYFQNEAQLEKSRLLSDRFSAERPKGSFSTLEIQRTEQGDSAMYLCASSERLASETQYFGPGTRLLVL.

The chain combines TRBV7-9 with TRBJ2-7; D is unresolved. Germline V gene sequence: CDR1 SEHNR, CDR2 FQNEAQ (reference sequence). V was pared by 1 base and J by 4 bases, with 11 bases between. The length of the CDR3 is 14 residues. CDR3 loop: CASSLVPTTYEQYF. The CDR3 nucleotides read TGTGCCAGCAGCTTAGTCCCTACTACATACGAGCAGTACTTC.

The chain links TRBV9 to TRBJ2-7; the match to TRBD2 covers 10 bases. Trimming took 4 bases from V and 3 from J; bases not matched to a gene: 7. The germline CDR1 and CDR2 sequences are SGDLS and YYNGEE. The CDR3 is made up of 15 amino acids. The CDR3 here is CASSIPSGGRYEQYF. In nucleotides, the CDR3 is TGTGCCAGCAGCATTCCTAGCGGGGGCCGCTACGAGCAGTACTTC.

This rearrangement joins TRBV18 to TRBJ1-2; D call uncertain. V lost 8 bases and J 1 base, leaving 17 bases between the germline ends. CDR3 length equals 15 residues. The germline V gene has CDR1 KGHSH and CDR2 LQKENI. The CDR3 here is CASTLNEGINYGYTF. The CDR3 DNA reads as TGTGCCAGCACCCTTAATGAGGGAATTAACTATGGCTACACCTTC.

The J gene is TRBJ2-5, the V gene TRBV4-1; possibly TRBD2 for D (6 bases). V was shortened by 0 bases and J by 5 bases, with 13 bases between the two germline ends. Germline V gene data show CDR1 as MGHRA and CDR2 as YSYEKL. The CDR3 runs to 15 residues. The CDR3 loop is CASSQDLIGRETQYF. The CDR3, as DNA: TGCGCCAGCAGCCAAGATCTTATAGGGAGGGAGACCCAGTACTTC.

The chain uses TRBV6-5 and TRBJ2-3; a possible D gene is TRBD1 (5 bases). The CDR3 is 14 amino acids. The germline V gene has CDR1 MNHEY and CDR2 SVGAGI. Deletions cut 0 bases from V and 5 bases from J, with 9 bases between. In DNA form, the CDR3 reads TGTGCCAGCAGTTACTCGGGCAGGGTAGATACGCAGTATTTT. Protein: CASSYSGRVDTQYF.

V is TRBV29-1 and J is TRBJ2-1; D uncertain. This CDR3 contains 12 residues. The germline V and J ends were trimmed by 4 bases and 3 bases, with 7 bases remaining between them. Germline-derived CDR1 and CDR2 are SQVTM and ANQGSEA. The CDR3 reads CSVGRYYNEQFF. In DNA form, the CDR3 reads TGCAGCGTTGGCAGATACTACAATGAGCAGTTCTTC.

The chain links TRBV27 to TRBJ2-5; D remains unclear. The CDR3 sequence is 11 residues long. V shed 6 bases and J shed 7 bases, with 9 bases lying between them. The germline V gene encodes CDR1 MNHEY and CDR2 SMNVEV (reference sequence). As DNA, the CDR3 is TGTGCCAGCAGATATGGCCGGACCCAGTACTTC. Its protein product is CASRYGRTQYF.

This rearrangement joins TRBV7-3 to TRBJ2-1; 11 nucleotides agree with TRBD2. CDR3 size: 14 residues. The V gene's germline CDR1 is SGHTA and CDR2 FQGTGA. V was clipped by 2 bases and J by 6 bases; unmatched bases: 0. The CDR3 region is CASSLLAGGNEQFF. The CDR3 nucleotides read TGTGCCAGCAGCTTACTAGCGGGAGGCAATGAGCAGTTCTTC.

CDR3: CASSQVSVLNTEAFF. CDR3 DNA sequence: TGCGCCAGCAGCCAAGTATCAGTGTTGAACACTGAAGCTTTCTTT. The chain joins TRBV4-1 to TRBJ1-1; D uncertain. The V end was cut by 1 base, the J end by 0 bases, with 9 bases between. CDR3 length: 15 amino acids. In germline, CDR1 is MGHRA, CDR2 YSYEKL.

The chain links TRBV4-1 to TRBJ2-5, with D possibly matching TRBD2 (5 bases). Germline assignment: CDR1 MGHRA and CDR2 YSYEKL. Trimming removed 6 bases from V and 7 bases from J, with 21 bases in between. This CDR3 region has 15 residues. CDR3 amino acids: CASRDGDERRGTQYF. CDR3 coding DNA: TGCGCCAGCAGAGATGGAGACGAACGACGGGGGACCCAGTACTTC.

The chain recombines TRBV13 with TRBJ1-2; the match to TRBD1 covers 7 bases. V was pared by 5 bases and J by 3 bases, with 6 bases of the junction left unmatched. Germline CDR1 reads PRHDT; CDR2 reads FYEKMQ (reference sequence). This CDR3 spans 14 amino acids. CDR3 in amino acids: CASSRGQGDYGYTF. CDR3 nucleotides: TGTGCCAGCAGCCGAGGGCAGGGGGACTATGGCTACACCTTC.

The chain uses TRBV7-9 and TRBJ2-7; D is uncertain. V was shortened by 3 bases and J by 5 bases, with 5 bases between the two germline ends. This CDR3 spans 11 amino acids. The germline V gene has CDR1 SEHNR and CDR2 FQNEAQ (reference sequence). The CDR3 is CASSLSNEQYF. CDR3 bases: TGTGCCAGCAGCTTGTCTAACGAGCAGTACTTC.

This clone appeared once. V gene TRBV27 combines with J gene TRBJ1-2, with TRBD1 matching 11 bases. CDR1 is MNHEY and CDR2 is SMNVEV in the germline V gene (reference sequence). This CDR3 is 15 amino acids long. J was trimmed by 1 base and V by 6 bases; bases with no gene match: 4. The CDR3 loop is CASRGTGGGNYGYTF. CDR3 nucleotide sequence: TGTGCCAGCAGGGGGACAGGGGGAGGTAACTATGGCTACACCTTC.

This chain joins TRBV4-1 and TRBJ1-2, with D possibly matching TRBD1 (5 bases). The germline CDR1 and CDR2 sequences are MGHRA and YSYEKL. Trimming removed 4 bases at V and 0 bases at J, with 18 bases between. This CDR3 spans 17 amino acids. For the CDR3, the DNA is TGCGCCAGCAGCCGATCCACCTCTAAACAGGCTAACTATGGCTACACCTTC. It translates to CASSRSTSKQANYGYTF.

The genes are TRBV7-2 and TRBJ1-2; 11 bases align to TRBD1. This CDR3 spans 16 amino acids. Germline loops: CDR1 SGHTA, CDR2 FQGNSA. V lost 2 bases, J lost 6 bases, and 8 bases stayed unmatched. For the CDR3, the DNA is TGTGCCAGCAGCTTAAGGGGACAGGGGGGTGTGGATGGCTACACCTTC. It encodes CASSLRGQGGVDGYTF.

CDR3 DNA sequence: TGTGCCTGGAGCCCCACAATGAGCAATCAGCCCCAGCATTTT. Its protein is CAWSPTMSNQPQHF. The chain is built from TRBV30 and TRBJ1-5; D remains unclear. Per germline, CDR1 GTSNPN and CDR2 SVGIG (reference sequence). CDR3 size: 14 residues. V lost 3 bases to trimming and J lost 1 base, with 10 bases between them.

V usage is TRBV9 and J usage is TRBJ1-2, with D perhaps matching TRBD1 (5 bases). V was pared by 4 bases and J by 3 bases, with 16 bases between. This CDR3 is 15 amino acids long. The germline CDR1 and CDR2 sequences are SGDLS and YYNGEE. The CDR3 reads CASSPRGLEDYGYTF. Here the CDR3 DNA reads TGTGCCAGCAGCCCGAGGGGACTTGAAGACTATGGCTACACCTTC.